Described below is a single T cell receptor (beta chain) sequence and its context. What it recognizes is unknown. Clones were sequenced by immunoSEQ multiplex PCR, and TCRdb holds only the in-frame ones, with some missing. The data hold approximately 1.9 million clones, with 93% observed a single time. CD45RO-negative cells were positively selected for CCR7, leaving out terminally differentiated effector memory CD45RA+ cells. The V gene lost 0 bases and the J gene lost 5 bases, with 6 bases spanning the gap. CDR1 is SGHDT and CDR2 is YYEEEE in the germline V gene. The CDR3 is made up of 12 amino acids. This specimen comes from a study of shared clonotypes between healthy human individuals. Study in general: CD4 naive and CD4 memory each took three plates per donor, while CD8 naive took two and CD8 memory one. Study-level results: Generation probability values for non-shared clonotypes were lower than those for clonotypes shared by all four donors. Relative to memory subsets, naive subsets generally showed larger estimated richness. A limitation of the genetic and exposure-history diversity represented arose from few donors.

The clonotype was recovered from a young man in good health. Some clones in this sample may be carry-over from other donors' samples. This chain connects TRBV5-6 to TRBJ2-7; D is unresolved. The sample was naive CD8+ T cells from PBMCs. CDR3 sequence: CASSLGPHEQYF. The CDR3, as DNA: TGTGCCAGCAGCTTGGGCCCCCACGAGCAGTACTTC.